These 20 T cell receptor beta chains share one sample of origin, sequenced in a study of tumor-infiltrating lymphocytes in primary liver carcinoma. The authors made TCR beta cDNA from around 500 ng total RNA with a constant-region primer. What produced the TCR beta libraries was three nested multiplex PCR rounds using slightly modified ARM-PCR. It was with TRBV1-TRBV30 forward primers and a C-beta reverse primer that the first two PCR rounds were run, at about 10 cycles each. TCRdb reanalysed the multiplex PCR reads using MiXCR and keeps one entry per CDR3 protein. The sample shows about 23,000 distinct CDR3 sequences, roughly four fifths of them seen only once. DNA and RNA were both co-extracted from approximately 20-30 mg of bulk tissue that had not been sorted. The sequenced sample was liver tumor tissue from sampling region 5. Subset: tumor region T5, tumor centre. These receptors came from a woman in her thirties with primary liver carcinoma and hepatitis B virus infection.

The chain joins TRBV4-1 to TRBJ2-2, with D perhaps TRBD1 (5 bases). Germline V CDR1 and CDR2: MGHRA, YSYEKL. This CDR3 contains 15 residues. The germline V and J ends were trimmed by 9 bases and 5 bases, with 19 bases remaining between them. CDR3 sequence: CASNQDQGATGELFF. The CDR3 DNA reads TGCGCCAGTAACCAAGATCAAGGGGCGACCGGGGAGCTGTTTTTT.

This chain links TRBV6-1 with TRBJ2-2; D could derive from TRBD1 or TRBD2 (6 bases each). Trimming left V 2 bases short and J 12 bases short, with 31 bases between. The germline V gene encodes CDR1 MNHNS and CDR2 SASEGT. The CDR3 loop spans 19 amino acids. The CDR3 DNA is TGTGCCAGCAGTGAAACCATTCCCGGGGGCGCCGCGAACACCGGCCAGCTGTTTTTT. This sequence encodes CASSETIPGGAANTGQLFF.

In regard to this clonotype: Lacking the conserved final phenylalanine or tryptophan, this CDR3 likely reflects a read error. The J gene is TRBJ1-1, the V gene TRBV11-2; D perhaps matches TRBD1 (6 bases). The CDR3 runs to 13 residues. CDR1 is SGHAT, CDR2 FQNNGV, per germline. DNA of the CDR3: TGTGCCAGCAGCTTAGGCGGGGGCACTGGAGCTTTCCTT. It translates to CASSLGGGTGAFL.

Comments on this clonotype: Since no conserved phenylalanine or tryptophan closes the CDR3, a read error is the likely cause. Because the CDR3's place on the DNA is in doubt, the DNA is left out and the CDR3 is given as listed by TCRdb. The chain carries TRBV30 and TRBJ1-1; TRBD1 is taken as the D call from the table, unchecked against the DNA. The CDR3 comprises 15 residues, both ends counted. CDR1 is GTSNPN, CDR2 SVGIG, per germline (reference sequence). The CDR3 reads CAWRPSGTANYEVFV.

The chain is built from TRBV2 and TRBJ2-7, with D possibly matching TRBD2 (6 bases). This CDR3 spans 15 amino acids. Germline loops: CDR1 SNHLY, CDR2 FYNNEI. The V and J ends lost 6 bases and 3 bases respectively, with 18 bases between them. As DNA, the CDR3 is TGTGCCAGCAGGGAGGCTACTAGCAGCGACTACGAGCAGTACTTC. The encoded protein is CASREATSSDYEQYF.

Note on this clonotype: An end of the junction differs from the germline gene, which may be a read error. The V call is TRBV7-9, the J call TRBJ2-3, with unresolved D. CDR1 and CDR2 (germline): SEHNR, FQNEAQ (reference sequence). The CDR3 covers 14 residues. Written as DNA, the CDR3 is TGTGCCAGCAGCTTAACCAGGTCGGCAGATACGCGGTATTTT. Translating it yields CASSLTRSADTRYF. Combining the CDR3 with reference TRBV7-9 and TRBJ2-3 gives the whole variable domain DTGVSQNPRHKITKRGQNVTFRCDPISEHNRLYWYRQTLGQGPEFLTYFQNEAQLEKSRLLSDRFSAERPKGSFSTLEIQRTEQGDSAMYLCASSLTRSADTRYFGPGTRLTVL.

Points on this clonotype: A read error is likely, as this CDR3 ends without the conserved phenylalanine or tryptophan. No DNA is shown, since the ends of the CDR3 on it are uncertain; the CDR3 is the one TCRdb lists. The CDR3 spells CASSTYPGSKETKYL. The chain joins TRBV12-3 or TRBV12-4 to TRBJ2-5; the table names TRBD1, a call not compared with the DNA. Termini included, the CDR3 measures 15 amino acids.

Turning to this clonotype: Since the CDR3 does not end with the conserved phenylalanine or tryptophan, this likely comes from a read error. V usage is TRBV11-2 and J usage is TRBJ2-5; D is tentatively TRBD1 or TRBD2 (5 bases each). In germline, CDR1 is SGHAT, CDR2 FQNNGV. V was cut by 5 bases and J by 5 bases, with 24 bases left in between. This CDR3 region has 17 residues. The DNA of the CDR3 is TGTGCCAGCAGCCCCCCTGGGCAGGGAGTTGGTAATGAGACCCAGTACTTA. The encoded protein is CASSPPGQGVGNETQYL.

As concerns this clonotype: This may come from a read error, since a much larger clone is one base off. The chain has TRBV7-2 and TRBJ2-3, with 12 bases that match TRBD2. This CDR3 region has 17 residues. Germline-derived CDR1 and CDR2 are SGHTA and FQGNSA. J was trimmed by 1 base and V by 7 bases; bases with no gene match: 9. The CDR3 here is CASNIRLAGARTDTQYF. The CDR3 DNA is TGTGCCAGCAACATACGACTAGCGGGAGCCCGCACAGATACGCAGTATTTT.

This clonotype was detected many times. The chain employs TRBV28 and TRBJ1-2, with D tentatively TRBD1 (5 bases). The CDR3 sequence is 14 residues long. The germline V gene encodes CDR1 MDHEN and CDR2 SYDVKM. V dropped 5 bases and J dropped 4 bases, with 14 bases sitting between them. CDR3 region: CASSLRWDFYGYTF. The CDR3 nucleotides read TGTGCCAGCAGTCTGCGATGGGACTTCTATGGCTACACCTTC.

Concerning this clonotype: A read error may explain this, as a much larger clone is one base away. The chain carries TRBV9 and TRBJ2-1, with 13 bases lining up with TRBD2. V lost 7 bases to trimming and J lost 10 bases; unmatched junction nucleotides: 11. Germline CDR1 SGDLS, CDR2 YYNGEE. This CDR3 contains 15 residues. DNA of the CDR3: TGTGCCAGCTCCCAAGGACTAGCGGGAGACGGGGAGCAGTTCTTC. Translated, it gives CASSQGLAGDGEQFF.

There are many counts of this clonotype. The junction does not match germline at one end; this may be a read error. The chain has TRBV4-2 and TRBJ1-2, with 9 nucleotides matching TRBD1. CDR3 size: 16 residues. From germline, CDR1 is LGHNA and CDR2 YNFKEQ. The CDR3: CASSQDQQGAGYGYTF. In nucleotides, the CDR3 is TGTGCCAGCAGCCAAGATCAACAGGGGGCCGGCTATGGATACACCTTC.

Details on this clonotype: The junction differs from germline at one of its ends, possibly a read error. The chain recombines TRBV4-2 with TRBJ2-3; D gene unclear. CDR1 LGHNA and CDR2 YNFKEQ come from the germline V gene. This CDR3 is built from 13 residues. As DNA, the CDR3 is TGTGTCAGCAGCCAAGACCTGCGAGATACGCAGTATTTT. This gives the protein CVSSQDLRDTQYF.

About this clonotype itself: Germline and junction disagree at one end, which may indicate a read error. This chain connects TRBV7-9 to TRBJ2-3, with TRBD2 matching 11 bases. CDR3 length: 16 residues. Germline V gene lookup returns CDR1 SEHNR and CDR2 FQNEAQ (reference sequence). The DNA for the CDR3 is TGTACCAGTAGCCTATTACTAGCGGGAGCCACAGATACGCTGTATTTT. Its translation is CTSSLLLAGATDTLYF.

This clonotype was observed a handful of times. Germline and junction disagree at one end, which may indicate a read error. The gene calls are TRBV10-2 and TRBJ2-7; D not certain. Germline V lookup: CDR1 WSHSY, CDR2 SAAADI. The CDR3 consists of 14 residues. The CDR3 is CASRRRANSYEQYF. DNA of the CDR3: TGCGCCAGCAGAAGGAGAGCCAATTCCTACGAACAGTACTTC.

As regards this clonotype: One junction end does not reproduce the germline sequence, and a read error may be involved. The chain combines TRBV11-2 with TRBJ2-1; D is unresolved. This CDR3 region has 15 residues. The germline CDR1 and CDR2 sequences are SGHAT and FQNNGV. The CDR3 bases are TGTGCCAGTAGCTTCGACCTAAAGGGATCGGTTGAGCAGTTCTTC. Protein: CASSFDLKGSVEQFF.

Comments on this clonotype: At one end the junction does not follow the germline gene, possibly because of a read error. The CDR3, as DNA: TGCGCAAGCAATGGAGCGGGGTACTACGAGCAGTACTTC. Protein: CASNGAGYYEQYF. The rearrangement uses TRBV10-2 and TRBJ2-7; 7 bases are shared with TRBD2. This CDR3 region has 13 residues. CDR1 and CDR2 from the germline V gene are WSHSY and SAAADI.

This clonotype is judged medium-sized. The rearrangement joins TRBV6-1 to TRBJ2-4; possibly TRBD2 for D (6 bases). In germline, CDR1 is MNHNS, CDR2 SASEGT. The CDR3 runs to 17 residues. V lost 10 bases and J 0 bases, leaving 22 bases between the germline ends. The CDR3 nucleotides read TGTGCCACTTGTGGGCGGAGGGTCCTGGTAGCCAAAAACATTCAGTACTTC. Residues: CATCGRRVLVAKNIQYF.

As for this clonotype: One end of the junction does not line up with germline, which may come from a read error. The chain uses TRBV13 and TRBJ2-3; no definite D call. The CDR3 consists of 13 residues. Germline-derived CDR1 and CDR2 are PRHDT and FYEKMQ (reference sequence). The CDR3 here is CASSLDLTDTQYF. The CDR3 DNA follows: TGTGCCAGCAGTTTGGATTTAACAGATACGCAGTATTTC.

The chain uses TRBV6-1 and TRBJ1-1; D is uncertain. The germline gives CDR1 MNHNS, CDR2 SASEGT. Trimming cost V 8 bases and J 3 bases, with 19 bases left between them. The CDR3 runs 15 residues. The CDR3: CASDFWTGMDTEAFF. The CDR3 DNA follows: TGTGCCAGCGACTTTTGGACTGGGATGGACACTGAAGCTTTCTTT.